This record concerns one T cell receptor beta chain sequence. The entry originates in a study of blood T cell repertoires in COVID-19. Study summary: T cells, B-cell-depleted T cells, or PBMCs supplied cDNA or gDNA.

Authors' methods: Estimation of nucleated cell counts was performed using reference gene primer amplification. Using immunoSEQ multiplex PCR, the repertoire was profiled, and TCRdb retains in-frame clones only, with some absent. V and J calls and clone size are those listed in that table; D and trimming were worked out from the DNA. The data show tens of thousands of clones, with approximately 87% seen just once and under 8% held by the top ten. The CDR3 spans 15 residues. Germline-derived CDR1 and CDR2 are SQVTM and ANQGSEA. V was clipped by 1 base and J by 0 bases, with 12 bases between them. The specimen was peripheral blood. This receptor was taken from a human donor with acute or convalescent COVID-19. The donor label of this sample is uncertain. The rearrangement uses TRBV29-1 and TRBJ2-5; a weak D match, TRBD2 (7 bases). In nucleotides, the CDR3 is TGCAGCGTTGAAGGAGGGGGGGGGTACCAAGAGACCCAGTACTTC. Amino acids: CSVEGGGGYQETQYF.